This T cell receptor (beta chain) was captured by sequencing in a study of blood T cell repertoires in COVID-19. Study as a whole: From T cells, B-cell-depleted T cells, or PBMCs came the material, which was cDNA or gDNA.

From germline, CDR1 is LNHDA and CDR2 SQIVND (reference sequence). This CDR3 contains 14 residues. After removal of 6 bases from V and 5 bases from J, the junction contained 9 bases not matched to a gene. Seattle participants joined during active infection and were tracked over time. This clone was detected ten times or more. Original handling: Estimation of nucleated cell counts relied on the amplification of reference gene primers. The protocol was immunoSEQ multiplex PCR, while the TCRdb copy is restricted to in-frame clones and leaves out a portion. V and J calls and clone size come straight from that table; D and trimming were deduced from the DNA. This repertoire shows about 52,000 clones, over 75% found once; its top ten account for 26%.

The TCR sequence derives from a woman older than 75 with COVID-19, enrolled during active disease. The material sequenced was peripheral blood. The V gene is TRBV19, the J gene TRBJ2-5; TRBD1 matches 7 bases. CDR3 DNA: TGTGCCAGTAGGGGAACACAGGGGCTGGAGACCCAGTACTTC. As protein: CASRGTQGLETQYF.